Sequencing of this TCR beta chain was carried out in a study of human T cells and chemical hapten exposure. Study at large: On the upper back, patch tests were applied with 0.01% DPC and read at 6 days.

Time point here: patch test 1, 2 weeks after DPC sensitization. This sample's treatment: therapeutic diphenylcyclopropenone sensitization with weekly scalp DPC. TCRdb passed the RACE reads through MiXCR, listing each CDR3 protein once. Among 150,000 to 200,000 distinct CDR3 sequences, about 14% were seen once, and the ten largest hold less than 2%. The J segment lost 3 bases and the V segment lost 4 bases, leaving 1 base of the junction unmatched. CDR1 is SQVTM, CDR2 ANQGSEA, per germline. This CDR3 region has 12 residues. The clonotype was recovered from a young woman with alopecia areata. Some clones in this sample may be carry-over from other donors' samples. The source material was whole blood, sampled in connection with sensitization to the hapten diphenylcyclopropenone (DPC). This chain joins TRBV29-1 and TRBJ2-7; 9 nucleotides agree with TRBD1. The DNA of the CDR3 is TGCAGCGTTGGACAGGGGGGCTACGAGCAGTACTTC. Translated: CSVGQGGYEQYF.